This T cell receptor (beta chain) stems from a study of Ad26.COV2.S vaccination and SARS-CoV-2 variants. Study findings and constraints: The study found similar non-spike TCR breadth in vaccine and placebo recipients.

The repertoire was sequenced with immunoSEQ multiplex PCR; TCRdb's copy has only in-frame clones and lacks some. The sample shows over 200,000 clones, roughly 90% of them seen only once. The treatment: about 20 received Ad26.COV2.S at low or high dose, single or two shots; several received placebo; per-sample allocation not given. Collection of samples fell on day 63 after the first vaccine or placebo injection. Donation came from an adult in Boston who was aged 18-55 years. Turning to this clone: As yet, its antigen is unknown.

V was trimmed by 3 bases and J by 7 bases, leaving 15 bases between them. CDR3 length: 14 residues. CDR1 and CDR2 from the germline V gene are LNHDA and SQIVND (reference sequence). The receptor comes from a person between 18 and 59 years old who received the Ad26.COV2.S COVID-19 vaccine or a placebo. The chain combines TRBV19 with TRBJ1-2, with a weak D call TRBD1 (5 bases). Sequenced material: peripheral blood, taken in a trial of Ad26.COV2.S vaccine versus placebo. The CDR3 DNA reads TGTGCCAGTAGTATTCTGGGGGAGAGGTTTGGCTACACCTTC. Amino acid sequence: CASSILGERFGYTF.